The 23 T cell receptor beta chains below all came from one sample that was sequenced in a study of tumor and adjacent non-tumor tissue in lung cancer. This sample's RNA came from whole unsorted tissue. TCRbeta libraries were built with three rounds of nested PCR, modified from ARM-PCR. TCRdb ran MiXCR on the multiplex PCR reads and lists one entry per CDR3 protein. The sample carries about 70,000 distinct CDR3 sequences, approximately 73% recorded once. The sequenced sample was lung tumor tissue. These receptors were collected from a man between 60 and 70 years old with non-small cell lung cancer.

V is TRBV20-1 and J is TRBJ2-5; D unresolved. The CDR3 covers 13 residues. CDR1 and CDR2 (germline): DFQATT, SNEGSKA (reference sequence). Trimming shortened V by 0 bases and J by 1 base, and 6 bases separated the two germline ends. CDR3 nucleotide sequence: TGCAGTGCTAGAGATAACTTCCAAGAGACCCAGTACTTC. This sequence encodes CSARDNFQETQYF.

With regard to this clonotype: The junction differs from germline at one of its ends, possibly a read error. This chain links TRBV6-1 with TRBJ1-5; D is undetermined. CDR3 size: 13 residues. The germline V gene encodes CDR1 MNHNS and CDR2 SASEGT. DNA for the CDR3: TGTGCTAGCACTATCATAGGGAGCCAGCCCCAGCATTTT. Its translation: CASTIIGSQPQHF.

About this clonotype: A read error may produce the germline difference seen at one junction end. This rearrangement joins TRBV7-8 to TRBJ2-1; TRBD2 aligns across 9 bases. The length of the CDR3 is 16 residues. CDR1 and CDR2 (germline): SGHVS, FQNEAQ. CDR3 coding DNA: TGTGCCAGTAGCTCCTGGACTAGCGTGAGCGACAATGAGCAGTTCTTC. Translated, it gives CASSSWTSVSDNEQFF.

The chain is built from TRBV5-4 and TRBJ2-1; D is ambiguous. The ends were cut back, 4 bases at V and 11 bases at J, with 16 bases in the middle. The V gene's germline CDR1 is SGHNT and CDR2 YYREEE (reference sequence). This CDR3 contains 13 residues. CDR3 nucleotides: TGTGCCAGCAGCGTGGCCCACATGAATAAGCAGTTCTTC. Residues: CASSVAHMNKQFF.

By sample fraction, this clonotype is medium-sized. V usage is TRBV20-1 and J usage is TRBJ2-3, with D perhaps matching TRBD2 (5 bases). CDR1 and CDR2 (germline): DFQATT, SNEGSKA (reference sequence). V dropped 7 bases and J dropped 3 bases, with 8 bases sitting between them. The CDR3 has 11 residues. DNA of the CDR3: TGCAGTGAGTGGAGGACAGATACGCAGTATTTT. It translates to CSEWRTDTQYF.

This clonotype is a singleton in its sample. At one boundary the junction diverges from the germline segment, which might be a read error. The chain joins TRBV29-1 to TRBJ2-7, with 10 bases identical to TRBD1. The CDR3 runs to 12 residues. CDR1 is SQVTM and CDR2 is ANQGSEA in the germline V gene. The CDR3: CSVGTGEYDQYF. CDR3 in DNA: TGCAGCGTGGGGACAGGGGAATACGACCAGTACTTC.

V usage is TRBV19 and J usage is TRBJ2-2; D perhaps matches TRBD1 (6 bases). CDR1 LNHDA and CDR2 SQIVND come from the germline V gene (reference sequence). The CDR3 has 15 amino acids. V was shortened by 4 bases and J by 6 bases, with 15 bases between the two germline ends. CDR3 nucleotides: TGTGCCAGTAGTACGGCAACAGGGTTCGCCGGGGAGCTGTTTTTT. Protein sequence: CASSTATGFAGELFF.

As regards this clonotype: The junction departs from the called germline gene at one end, perhaps through a read error. V is TRBV6-5 and J is TRBJ2-4; D is ambiguous. The CDR3 runs 13 residues. The germline V gene has CDR1 MNHEY and CDR2 SVGAGI. CDR3 coding DNA: TGTGCCAGCACGGAAGGGCCGGCTGACATCCAGTACTTC. Residues: CASTEGPADIQYF.

On this clonotype itself: The final CDR3 position lacks the conserved phenylalanine or tryptophan, pointing to a likely read error. This chain connects TRBV5-6 to TRBJ2-1; the D gene is possibly TRBD1 (6 bases). The CDR3 runs 15 residues. The V end lost 5 bases, the J end lost 3 bases, and 15 bases lay between the germline ends. Germline assignment: CDR1 SGHDT and CDR2 YYEEEE. In DNA form, the CDR3 reads TGTGCCAGCAGTTCATCGGGACACCGCTACAATGAGCAGTTCTTA. Amino acid sequence: CASSSSGHRYNEQFL.

This clonotype has more than one count but fewer than ten. A much larger clone sits a single nucleotide away, making a read error possible. The missing conserved phenylalanine or tryptophan at the end of this CDR3 makes a read error likely. V and J are TRBV12-3 or TRBV12-4 and TRBJ2-1, with D perhaps matching TRBD1 (6 bases). The V end lost 3 bases, the J end lost 8 bases, and 14 bases lay between the germline ends. The CDR3 totals 14 residues. This CDR3 reads CASSLYRAGDEQFL. The CDR3 DNA reads TGTGCCAGCAGTTTGTACAGGGCGGGCGATGAGCAGTTCCTC.

Worth noting for this clonotype: A much larger clone sits a single nucleotide away, making a read error possible. The rearrangement links TRBV5-6 to TRBJ2-3; perhaps TRBD2 as D (5 bases). Per germline, CDR1 SGHDT and CDR2 YYEEEE. The CDR3 contains 15 residues. This CDR3 reads CASSSAGGSTETQYF. CDR3 nucleotide sequence: TGTGCCAGCAGCTCCGCCGGAGGAAGCACAGAAACGCAGTATTTT. The variable domain in full, with the rest retrieved from reference TRBV5-6 and TRBJ2-3, is DAGVTQSPTHLIKTRGQQVTLRCSPKSGHDTVSWYQQALGQGPQFIFQYYEEEERQRGNFPDRFSGHQFPNYSSELNVNALLLGDSALYLCASSSAGGSTETQYFGPGTRLTVL.

Of note for this clonotype: A much larger clone differs from this one at a single base, so this may be a read error. The V and J genes are TRBV11-2 and TRBJ1-1; the D gene is possibly TRBD1 (5 bases). CDR3 length: 14 amino acids. Per the germline V gene, CDR1 is SGHAT and CDR2 is FQNNGV. CDR3 amino acids: CASSFGTLNTVAFF. Written as DNA, the CDR3 is TGTGCCAGCAGCTTTGGGACGTTGAACACTGTAGCTTTCTTT.

As to this clonotype: A read error is possible here, since a much larger clone lies one base away. The rearrangement uses TRBV10-3 and TRBJ2-1; a possible D gene is TRBD1 (6 bases). The V end lost 4 bases, the J end lost 5 bases, and 18 bases lay between the germline ends. Germline V CDR1 and CDR2: ENHRY, SYGVKD. The CDR3 spans 16 residues. The CDR3: CAISGNLEGENNEQFF. The CDR3 DNA reads TGTGCCATCAGTGGCAACCTAGAGGGGGAGAACAATGAGCAGTTCTTC.

The V call is TRBV20-1, the J call TRBJ1-5; D not certain. This CDR3 spans 14 amino acids. V was trimmed by 7 bases and J by 8 bases, leaving 21 bases between them. Germline loops: CDR1 DFQATT, CDR2 SNEGSKA (reference sequence). CDR3 loop: CSDSVSGDYKPQHF. For the CDR3, the DNA is TGCAGTGATAGTGTCTCAGGAGACTATAAGCCCCAGCATTTT.

As for this clonotype: One junction end does not reproduce the germline sequence, and a read error may be involved. The chain employs TRBV6-6 and TRBJ2-1; TRBD1 aligns across 12 bases. The germline gives CDR1 MNHNY, CDR2 SVGAGI (reference sequence). The CDR3 covers 15 residues. CDR3 region: CTSSSGTGGYIEQFF. The CDR3 region has the DNA TGTACCAGCAGTTCAGGGACAGGGGGCTACATTGAGCAGTTCTTC.

V is TRBV29-1 and J is TRBJ2-1; D not certain. The CDR3 is 11 amino acids. Trimming took 4 bases from V and 14 from J, leaving 15 bases between them. From germline, CDR1 is SQVTM and CDR2 ANQGSEA. For the CDR3, the DNA is TGCAGCGTTGCCATAACTGATCAGAAGTTCTTC. Translating it yields CSVAITDQKFF.

In the case of this clonotype: One end of the junction does not line up with germline, which may come from a read error. This sequence joins TRBV5-4 and TRBJ2-3; 7 bases are a match to TRBD1. Germline loops: CDR1 SGHNT, CDR2 YYREEE (reference sequence). The CDR3 totals 16 residues. The CDR3 spells CASSPGQASGTDTQYF. The CDR3, as DNA: TGTGCCAGCAGCCCCGGACAGGCTTCGGGGACAGATACACAGTATTTT.

With regard to this clonotype: At one boundary the junction diverges from the germline segment, which might be a read error. The rearrangement joins TRBV11-1 to TRBJ1-1; D remains unclear. The germline V gene encodes CDR1 SGHAT and CDR2 FQDESV (reference sequence). CDR3 length equals 12 residues. CDR3 region: CANSRNRGEAFF. In DNA form, the CDR3 reads TGTGCCAACAGCCGCAACCGAGGTGAAGCTTTCTTT.

A word on this clonotype: Sequence at one end of the junction differs from germline and may be a read error. The V gene is TRBV7-9, the J gene TRBJ2-1, with 8 bases identical to TRBD2. Looked up from germline, CDR1 is SEHNR and CDR2 is FQNEAQ (reference sequence). CDR3 length: 16 amino acids. The CDR3 loop reads CASSARWTSPVYERFF. Written as DNA, the CDR3 is TGTGCCAGCAGCGCGCGGTGGACTAGCCCAGTCTATGAGCGGTTCTTC.

Concerning this clonotype: At one of its ends the junction is not consistent with the germline gene, which may arise from a read error. This chain joins TRBV29-1 and TRBJ2-1, with TRBD2 as a possible D gene (5 bases). CDR3 length: 13 residues. In germline, CDR1 is SQVTM, CDR2 ANQGSEA. The CDR3 protein is CSVFAGSGNEQFF. The DNA for the CDR3 is TGCAGCGTTTTTGCGGGCAGCGGCAATGAACAGTTCTTC.

CDR3 protein: CASSDRVRTRELFF. The CDR3 DNA is TGTGCCAGCAGTGACAGGGTTCGGACCAGGGAGCTGTTTTTT. This chain joins TRBV2 and TRBJ2-2; the D gene is possibly TRBD1 (5 bases). CDR1 SNHLY and CDR2 FYNNEI come from the germline V gene. The CDR3 has 14 residues. The V and J ends lost 3 bases and 9 bases respectively, with 14 bases between them.

Note on this clonotype: Since no conserved phenylalanine or tryptophan closes the CDR3, a read error is the likely cause. CDR3 nucleotides: TGCAGCGTCTCGGCACGGGGGGACACTGAAGCTTTCTAT. Encoded protein: CSVSARGDTEAFY. The rearrangement links TRBV29-1 to TRBJ1-1; tentatively, D is TRBD1 (5 bases). Trimming removed 6 bases from V and 3 bases from J, with 14 bases in between. The germline CDR1 and CDR2 sequences are SQVTM and ANQGSEA. The CDR3 contains 13 residues.

As to this clonotype: Since the CDR3 does not end with the conserved phenylalanine or tryptophan, this likely comes from a read error. V and J are TRBV6-5 and TRBJ1-1; D is undetermined. This CDR3 is built from 15 residues. Germline V gene sequence: CDR1 MNHEY, CDR2 SVGAGI. CDR3 nucleotide sequence: TGTGCCACCAGTGGGTCGAGGAGAGGAGGCACTGAAGCTTTCTAT. This translates into CATSGSRRGGTEAFY.